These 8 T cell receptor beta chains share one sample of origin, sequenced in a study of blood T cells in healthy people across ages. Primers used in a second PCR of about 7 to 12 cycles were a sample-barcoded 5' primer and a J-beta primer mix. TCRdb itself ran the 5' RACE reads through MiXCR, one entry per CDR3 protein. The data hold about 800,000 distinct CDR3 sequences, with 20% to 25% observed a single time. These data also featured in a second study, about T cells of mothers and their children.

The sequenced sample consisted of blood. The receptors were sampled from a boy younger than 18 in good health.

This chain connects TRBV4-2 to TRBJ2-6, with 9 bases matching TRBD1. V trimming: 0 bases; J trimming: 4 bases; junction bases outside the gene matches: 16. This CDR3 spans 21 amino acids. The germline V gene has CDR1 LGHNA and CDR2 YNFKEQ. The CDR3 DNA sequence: TGTGCCAGCAGCCAAGATCTTAGGCGTAGGGACAGGGTATCCGGGGCCAACGTCCTGACTTTC. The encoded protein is CASSQDLRRRDRVSGANVLTF.

CDR3: CASSVDLWTDNEKLFF. CDR3 DNA sequence: TGTGCCAGCAGCGTAGATTTATGGACAGATAATGAAAAACTGTTTTTT. The chain employs TRBV9 and TRBJ1-4, with D possibly being TRBD1 (6 bases). The CDR3 consists of 16 residues. Germline values: CDR1 SGDLS, CDR2 YYNGEE. Trimming left V 0 bases short and J 4 bases short, with 13 bases between.

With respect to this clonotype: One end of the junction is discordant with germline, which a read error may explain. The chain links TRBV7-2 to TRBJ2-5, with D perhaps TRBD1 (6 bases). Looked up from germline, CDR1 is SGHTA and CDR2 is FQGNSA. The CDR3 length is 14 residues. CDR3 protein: CASSLAIRGETRYF. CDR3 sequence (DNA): TGTGCCAGCAGCTTAGCAATCAGGGGAGAGACCCGGTACTTC. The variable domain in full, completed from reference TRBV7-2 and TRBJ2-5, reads GAGVSQSPSNKVTEKGKDVELRCDPISGHTALYWYRQSLGQGLEFLIYFQGNSAPDKSGLPSDRFSAERTGGSVSTLTIQRTQQEDSAVYLCASSLAIRGETRYFGPGTRLLVL.

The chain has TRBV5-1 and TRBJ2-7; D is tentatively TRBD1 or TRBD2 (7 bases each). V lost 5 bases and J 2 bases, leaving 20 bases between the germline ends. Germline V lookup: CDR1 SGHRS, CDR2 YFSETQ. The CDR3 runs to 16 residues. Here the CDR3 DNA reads TGCGCCAGCAGTCCGGGTAGTCCAGGGGGGGCCTACGAGCAGTACTTC. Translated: CASSPGSPGGAYEQYF.

The CDR3 bases are TGCAGCCTCTCTGGCGGGGTAAGGTCCACAGATACGCAGTATTTT. Amino acid sequence: CSLSGGVRSTDTQYF. V gene TRBV29-1 combines with J gene TRBJ2-3; D perhaps matches TRBD2 (6 bases). The CDR3 extends over 15 amino acids. V was pared by 8 bases and J by 2 bases, with 20 bases between. Per germline, CDR1 SQVTM and CDR2 ANQGSEA.

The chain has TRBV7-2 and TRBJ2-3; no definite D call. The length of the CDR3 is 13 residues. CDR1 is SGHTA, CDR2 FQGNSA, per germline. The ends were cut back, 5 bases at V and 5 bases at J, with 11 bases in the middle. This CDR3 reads CASSPLREDTQYF. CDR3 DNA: TGTGCCAGCAGCCCCTTAAGAGAAGATACGCAGTATTTT.

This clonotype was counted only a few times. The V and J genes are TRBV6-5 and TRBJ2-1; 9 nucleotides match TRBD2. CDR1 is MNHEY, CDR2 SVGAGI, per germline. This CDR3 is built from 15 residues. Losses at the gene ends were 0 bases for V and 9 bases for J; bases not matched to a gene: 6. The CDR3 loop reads CASSYSRGGHLEQFF. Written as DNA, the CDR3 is TGTGCCAGCAGTTACTCGCGGGGGGGACACCTTGAGCAGTTCTTC.

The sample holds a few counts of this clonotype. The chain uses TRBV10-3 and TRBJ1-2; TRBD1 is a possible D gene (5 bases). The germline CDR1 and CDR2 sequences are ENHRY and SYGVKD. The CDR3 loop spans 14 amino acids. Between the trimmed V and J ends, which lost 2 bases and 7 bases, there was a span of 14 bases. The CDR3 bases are TGTGCCATCAGTGAGCCCGACAGCATACTTGGCTACACCTTC. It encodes CAISEPDSILGYTF.